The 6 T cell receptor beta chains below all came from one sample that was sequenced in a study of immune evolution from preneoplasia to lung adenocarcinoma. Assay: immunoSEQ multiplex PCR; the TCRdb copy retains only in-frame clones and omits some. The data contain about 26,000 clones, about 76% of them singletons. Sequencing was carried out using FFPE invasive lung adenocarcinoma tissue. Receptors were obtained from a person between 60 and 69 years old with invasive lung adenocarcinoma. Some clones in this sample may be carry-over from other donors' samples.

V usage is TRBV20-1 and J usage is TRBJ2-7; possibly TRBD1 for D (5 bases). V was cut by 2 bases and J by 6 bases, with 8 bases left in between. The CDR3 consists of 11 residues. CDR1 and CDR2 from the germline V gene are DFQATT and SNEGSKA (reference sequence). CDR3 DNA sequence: TGCAGTGCTAGACAGGGCCCCGAGCAGTACTTC. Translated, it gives CSARQGPEQYF.

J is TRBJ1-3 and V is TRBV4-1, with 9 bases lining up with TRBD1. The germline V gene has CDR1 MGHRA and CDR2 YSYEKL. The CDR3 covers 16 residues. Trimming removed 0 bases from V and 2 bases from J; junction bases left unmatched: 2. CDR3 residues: CASSQDRDRAGNTIYF. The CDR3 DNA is TGCGCCAGCAGCCAAGATCGGGACAGGGCTGGAAACACCATATATTTT.

CDR3 nucleotides: TGCAGCGTTACGACAGGGGGGAGAACCTACGAGCAGTACTTC. Its translation: CSVTTGGRTYEQYF. V is TRBV29-1 and J is TRBJ2-7, with TRBD1 matching 9 bases. Germline lookup yields CDR1 SQVTM and CDR2 ANQGSEA. Losses at the gene ends were 5 bases for V and 2 bases for J; bases not matched to a gene: 7. This CDR3 region has 14 residues.

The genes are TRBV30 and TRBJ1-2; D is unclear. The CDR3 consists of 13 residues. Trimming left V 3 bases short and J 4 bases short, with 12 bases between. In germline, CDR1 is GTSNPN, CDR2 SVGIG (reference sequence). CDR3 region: CAWSGQVSYGYTF. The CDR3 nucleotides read TGTGCCTGGAGCGGGCAGGTTAGCTATGGCTACACCTTC.

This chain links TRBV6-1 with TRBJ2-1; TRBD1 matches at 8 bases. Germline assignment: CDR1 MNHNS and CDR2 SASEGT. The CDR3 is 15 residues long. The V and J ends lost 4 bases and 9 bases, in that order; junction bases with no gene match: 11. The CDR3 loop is CASSGWTGSPSEQFF. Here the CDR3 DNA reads TGTGCCAGCAGTGGCTGGACAGGGTCCCCGTCTGAGCAGTTCTTC.

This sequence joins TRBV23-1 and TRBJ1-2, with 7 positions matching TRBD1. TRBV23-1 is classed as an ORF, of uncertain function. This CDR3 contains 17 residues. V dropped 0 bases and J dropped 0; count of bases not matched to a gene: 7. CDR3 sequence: CASSQSHRGPSNYGYTF. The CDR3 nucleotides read TGCGCCAGCAGTCAATCGCACAGGGGACCCTCTAACTATGGCTACACCTTC.